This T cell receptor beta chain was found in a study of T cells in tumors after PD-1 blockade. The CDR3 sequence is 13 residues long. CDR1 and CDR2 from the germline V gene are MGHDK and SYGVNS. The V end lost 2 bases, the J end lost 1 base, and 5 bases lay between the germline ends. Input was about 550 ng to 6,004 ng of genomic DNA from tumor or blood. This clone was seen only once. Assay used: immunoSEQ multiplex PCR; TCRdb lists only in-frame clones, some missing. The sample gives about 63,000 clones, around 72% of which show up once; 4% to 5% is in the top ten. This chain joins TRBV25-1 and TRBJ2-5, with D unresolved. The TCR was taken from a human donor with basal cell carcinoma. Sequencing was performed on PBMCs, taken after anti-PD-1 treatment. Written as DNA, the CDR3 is TGTGCCAGCAGTGAAGCATTCCAAGAGACCCAGTACTTC. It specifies CASSEAFQETQYF.